This T cell receptor (beta chain) was found in a study of human T cells and chemical hapten exposure. The time point denotes: patch test 1, 2 weeks after DPC sensitization. The treatment denotes: therapeutic diphenylcyclopropenone sensitization with weekly scalp DPC. TCRdb passed the RACE reads through MiXCR, listing each CDR3 protein once. The sample shows fewer than 500,000 distinct CDR3 sequences, approximately 5.1% of them seen only once. The germline V gene has CDR1 DFQATT and CDR2 SNEGSKA (reference sequence). CDR3 length: 15 amino acids. The V and J ends lost 0 bases and 8 bases, in that order; junction bases with no gene match: 12.

The rearrangement uses TRBV20-1 and TRBJ1-1, with 7 bases matching TRBD1. The sequenced sample was whole blood, obtained in connection with sensitization to the hapten diphenylcyclopropenone (DPC). The TCR comes from a woman aged 45-59 years with alopecia areata. Some clones in this sample may be carry-over from other donors' samples. As DNA, the CDR3 is TGCAGTGCTAGAGAGCCAGGGGGGACCACGGGCGAAGCTTTCTTT. Its translation: CSAREPGGTTGEAFF.